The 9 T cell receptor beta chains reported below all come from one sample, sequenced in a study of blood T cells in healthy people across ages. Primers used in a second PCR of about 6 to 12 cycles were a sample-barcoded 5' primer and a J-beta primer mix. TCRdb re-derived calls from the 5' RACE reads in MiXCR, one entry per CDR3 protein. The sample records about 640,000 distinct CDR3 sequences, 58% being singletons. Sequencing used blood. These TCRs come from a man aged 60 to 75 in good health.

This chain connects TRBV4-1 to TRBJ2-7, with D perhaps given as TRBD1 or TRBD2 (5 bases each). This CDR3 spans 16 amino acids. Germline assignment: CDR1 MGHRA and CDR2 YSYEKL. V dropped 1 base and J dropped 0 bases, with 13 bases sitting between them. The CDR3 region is CASSQGLGTRSYEQYF. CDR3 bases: TGCGCCAGCAGCCAAGGCCTCGGGACGCGCTCCTACGAGCAGTACTTC.

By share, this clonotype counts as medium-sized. CDR3 sequence: CASSPSPGVYGYTF. DNA for the CDR3: TGTGCCAGCAGTCCTTCACCAGGAGTTTATGGCTACACCTTC. V gene TRBV6-5 combines with J gene TRBJ1-2; D is unresolved. The germline V gene has CDR1 MNHEY and CDR2 SVGAGI. This CDR3 is built from 14 residues. Between the trimmed V and J ends, which lost 5 bases and 5 bases, there was a span of 15 bases.

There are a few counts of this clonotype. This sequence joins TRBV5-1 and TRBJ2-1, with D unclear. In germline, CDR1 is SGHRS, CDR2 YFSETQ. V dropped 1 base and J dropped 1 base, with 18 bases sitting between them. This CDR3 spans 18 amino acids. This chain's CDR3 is CASSLKVSTVGSYNEQFF. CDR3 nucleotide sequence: TGCGCCAGCAGCTTGAAGGTCTCTACCGTTGGGTCCTACAATGAGCAGTTCTTC.

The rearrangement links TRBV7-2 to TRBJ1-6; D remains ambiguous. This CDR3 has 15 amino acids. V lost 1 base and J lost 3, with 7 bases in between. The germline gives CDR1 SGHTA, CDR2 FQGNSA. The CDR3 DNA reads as TGTGCCAGCAGCTTAGAAGCAATCTATAATTCACCCCTCCACTTT. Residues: CASSLEAIYNSPLHF.

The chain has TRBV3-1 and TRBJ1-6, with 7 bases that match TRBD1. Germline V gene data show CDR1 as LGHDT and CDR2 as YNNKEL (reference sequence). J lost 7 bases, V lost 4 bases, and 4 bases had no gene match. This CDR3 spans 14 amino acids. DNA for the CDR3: TGTGCCAGCAGCCGCCGGGACAGCAATTCACCCCTCCACTTT. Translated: CASSRRDSNSPLHF.

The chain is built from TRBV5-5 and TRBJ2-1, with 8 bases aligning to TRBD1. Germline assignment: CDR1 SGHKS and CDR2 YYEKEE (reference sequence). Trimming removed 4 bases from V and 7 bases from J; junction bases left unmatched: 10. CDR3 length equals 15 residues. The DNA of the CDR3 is TGTGCCAGCAGCCGAGGACAGGGATCAGGGAATGAGCAGTTCTTC. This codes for CASSRGQGSGNEQFF.

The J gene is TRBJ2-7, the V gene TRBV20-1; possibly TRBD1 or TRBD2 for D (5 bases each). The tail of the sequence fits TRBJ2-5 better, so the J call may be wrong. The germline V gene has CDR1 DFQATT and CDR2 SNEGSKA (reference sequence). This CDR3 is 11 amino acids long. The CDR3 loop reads CSAGGRETQYF. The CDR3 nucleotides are TGCAGTGCTGGGGGAAGAGAGACCCAGTACTTC.

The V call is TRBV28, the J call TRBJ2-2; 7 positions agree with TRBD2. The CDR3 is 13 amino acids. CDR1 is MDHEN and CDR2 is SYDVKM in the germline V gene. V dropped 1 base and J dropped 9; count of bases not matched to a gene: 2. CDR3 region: CASSLSLAWELFF. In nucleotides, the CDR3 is TGTGCCAGCAGTTTATCACTAGCGTGGGAGCTGTTTTTT.

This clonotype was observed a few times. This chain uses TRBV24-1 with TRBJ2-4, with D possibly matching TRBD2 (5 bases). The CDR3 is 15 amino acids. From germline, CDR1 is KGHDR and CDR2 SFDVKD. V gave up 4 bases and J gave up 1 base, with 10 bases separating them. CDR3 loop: CATSEAGEAKNIQYF. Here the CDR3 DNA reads TGTGCCACCAGTGAAGCCGGGGAGGCCAAAAACATTCAGTACTTC.